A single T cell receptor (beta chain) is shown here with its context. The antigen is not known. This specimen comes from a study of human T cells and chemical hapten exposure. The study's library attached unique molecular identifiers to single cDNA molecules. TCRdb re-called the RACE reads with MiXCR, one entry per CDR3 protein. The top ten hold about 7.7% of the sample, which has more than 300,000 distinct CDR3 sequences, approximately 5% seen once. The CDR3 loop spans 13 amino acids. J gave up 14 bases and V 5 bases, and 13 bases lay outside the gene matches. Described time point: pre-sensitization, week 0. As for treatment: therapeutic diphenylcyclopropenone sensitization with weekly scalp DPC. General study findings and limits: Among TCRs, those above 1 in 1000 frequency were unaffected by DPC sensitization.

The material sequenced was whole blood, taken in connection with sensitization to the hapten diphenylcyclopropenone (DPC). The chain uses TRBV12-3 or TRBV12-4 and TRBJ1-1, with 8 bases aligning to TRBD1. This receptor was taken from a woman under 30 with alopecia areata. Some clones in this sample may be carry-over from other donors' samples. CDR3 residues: CASSPDRALAVFF. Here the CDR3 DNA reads TGTGCCAGCAGTCCGGACAGGGCTCTCGCGGTGTTCTTT.